This T cell receptor (beta chain) was sequenced during a study of cytomegalovirus exposure and HLA in healthy donors. Study results and caveats: Whilst most TCR sequences proved rare, a subset of public TCRs occurred across many donors. Subsequent analysis revealed that first-cohort TCR clusters tended to co-occur in the 90 to 150 validation repertoires. In vitro, three CMV-associated chains proved specific for CMV antigens. Cytomegalovirus-associated TCR beta chains were listed, numbering 150 to 200.

The V gene end was trimmed by 2 bases and the J gene end by 7 bases; junction bases not matched to a gene: 2. The CDR3 is 13 amino acids. The germline CDR1 and CDR2 sequences are MNHNS and SASEGT. This clone was observed a few times. The antigen remains undetermined. The data were produced by immunoSEQ multiplex PCR, yet TCRdb's version contains in-frame clones alone and is incomplete. The sample contains roughly 150,000 clones, nearly 90% of which appear only once. The chain combines TRBV6-1 with TRBJ1-2; 9 bases fit TRBD1. The receptor was isolated from a woman younger than 30 in good health and CMV-seropositive. The specimen was PBMCs. The chain's CDR3 is CASSETDRGGYTF. CDR3 nucleotide sequence: TGTGCCAGCAGTGAAACGGACAGGGGTGGCTACACCTTC.